This section outlines one T cell receptor (beta chain) sequence together with its context. The sample originates from a study of Ad26.COV2.S vaccination and SARS-CoV-2 variants. Turning to the study itself: Ad26.COV2.S, an intramuscular injection, was given once or twice 56 days apart.

As for treatment: over 15 received Ad26.COV2.S at low or high dose, single or two shots; roughly 5 received placebo; per-sample allocation not given. Sampling took place 63 days after the first vaccine or placebo injection. The table came from immunoSEQ multiplex PCR; TCRdb's copy has only in-frame clones and leaves some out. The data contain a few hundred thousand clones, around 87% of them singletons. The CDR3 length is 15 residues. The germline V gene encodes CDR1 SEHNR and CDR2 FQNEAQ (reference sequence). V gave up 5 bases and J gave up 2 bases; unmatched junction bases: 3. Sequencing was performed on peripheral blood, taken in a trial of Ad26.COV2.S vaccine versus placebo. The sequence was collected from a person between 18 and 59 years old who received the Ad26.COV2.S COVID-19 vaccine or a placebo. This chain connects TRBV7-9 to TRBJ2-3; 11 bases fit TRBD1. The CDR3 DNA is TGTGCCAGCAGCCCGGACAGGGGGCACACAGATACGCAGTATTTT. This encodes CASSPDRGHTDTQYF. The variable domain in full, completed from reference TRBV7-9 and TRBJ2-3, reads DTGVSQNPRHKITKRGQNVTFRCDPISEHNRLYWYRQTLGQGPEFLTYFQNEAQLEKSRLLSDRFSAERPKGSFSTLEIQRTEQGDSAMYLCASSPDRGHTDTQYFGPGTRLTVL.